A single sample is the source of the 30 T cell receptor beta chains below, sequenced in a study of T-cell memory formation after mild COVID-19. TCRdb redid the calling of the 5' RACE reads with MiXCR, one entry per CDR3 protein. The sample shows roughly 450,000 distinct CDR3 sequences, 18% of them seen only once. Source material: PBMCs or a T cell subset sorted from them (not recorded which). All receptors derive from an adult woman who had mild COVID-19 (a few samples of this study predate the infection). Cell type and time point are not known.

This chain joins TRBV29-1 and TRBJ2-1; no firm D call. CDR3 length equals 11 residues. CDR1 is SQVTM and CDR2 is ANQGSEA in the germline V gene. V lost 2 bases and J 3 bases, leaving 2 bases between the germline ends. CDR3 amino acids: CSVENYNEQFF. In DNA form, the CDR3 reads TGCAGCGTTGAAAACTACAATGAGCAGTTCTTC.

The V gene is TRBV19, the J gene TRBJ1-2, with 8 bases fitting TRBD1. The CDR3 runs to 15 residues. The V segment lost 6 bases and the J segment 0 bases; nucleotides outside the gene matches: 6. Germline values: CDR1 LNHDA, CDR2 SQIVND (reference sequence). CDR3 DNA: TGTGCCAGTAGGCCCCGGGACAGGACTAACTATGGCTACACCTTC. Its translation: CASRPRDRTNYGYTF.

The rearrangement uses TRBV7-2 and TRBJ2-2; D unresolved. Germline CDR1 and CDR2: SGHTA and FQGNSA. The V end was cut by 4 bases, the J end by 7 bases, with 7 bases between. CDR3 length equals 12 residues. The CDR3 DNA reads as TGTGCCAGCAGCTGGAGCCACGGGGAGCTGTTTTTT. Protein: CASSWSHGELFF.

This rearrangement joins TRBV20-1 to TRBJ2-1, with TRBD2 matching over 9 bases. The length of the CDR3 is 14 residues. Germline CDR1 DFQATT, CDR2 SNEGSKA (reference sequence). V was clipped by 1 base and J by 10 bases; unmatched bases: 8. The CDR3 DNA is TGCAGTGCTAGAGCTCTAGCGGGAAGTTTGGAGCAGTTCTTC. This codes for CSARALAGSLEQFF.

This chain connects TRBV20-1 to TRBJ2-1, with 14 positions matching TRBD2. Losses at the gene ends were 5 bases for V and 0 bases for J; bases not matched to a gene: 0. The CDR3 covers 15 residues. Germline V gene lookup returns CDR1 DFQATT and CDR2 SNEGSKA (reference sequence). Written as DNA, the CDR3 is TGCAGTGCTGGGACTAGCGGGGGCTCCTACAATGAGCAGTTCTTC. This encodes CSAGTSGGSYNEQFF.

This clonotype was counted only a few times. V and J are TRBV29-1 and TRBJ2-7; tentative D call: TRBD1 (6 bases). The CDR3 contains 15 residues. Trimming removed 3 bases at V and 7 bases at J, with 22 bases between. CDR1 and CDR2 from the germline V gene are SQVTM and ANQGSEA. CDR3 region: CSVDLQGSHRKEQYF. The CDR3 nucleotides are TGCAGCGTTGACTTACAGGGATCCCACCGTAAAGAGCAGTACTTC.

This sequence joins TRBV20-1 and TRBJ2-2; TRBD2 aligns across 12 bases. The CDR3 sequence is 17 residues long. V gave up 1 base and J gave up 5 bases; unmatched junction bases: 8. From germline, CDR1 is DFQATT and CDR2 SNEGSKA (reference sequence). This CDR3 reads CSARALAGGHTTGELFF. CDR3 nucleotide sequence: TGCAGTGCTAGAGCCCTAGCGGGAGGGCACACTACCGGGGAGCTGTTTTTT.

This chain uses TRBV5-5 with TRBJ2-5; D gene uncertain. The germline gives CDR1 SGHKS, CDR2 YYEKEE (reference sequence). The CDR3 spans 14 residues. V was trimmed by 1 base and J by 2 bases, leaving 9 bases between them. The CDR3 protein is CASSLKIEQETQYF. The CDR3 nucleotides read TGTGCCAGCAGCTTGAAGATCGAGCAAGAGACCCAGTACTTC.

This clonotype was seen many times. The CDR3 region has the DNA TGTGCCAGCAGCCTCCCCGGGTCTCAAGAGACCCAGTACTTC. This sequence encodes CASSLPGSQETQYF. The V and J genes are TRBV5-4 and TRBJ2-5; D not resolved. Germline assignment: CDR1 SGHNT and CDR2 YYREEE (reference sequence). This CDR3 has 14 amino acids. With 4 bases removed from V and 2 bases from J, the gap between germline ends came to 12 bases.

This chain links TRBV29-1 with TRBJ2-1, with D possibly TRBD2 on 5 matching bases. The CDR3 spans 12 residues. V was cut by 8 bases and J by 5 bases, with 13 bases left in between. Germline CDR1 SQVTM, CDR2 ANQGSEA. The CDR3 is CSTASGNNEQFF. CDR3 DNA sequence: TGCAGCACTGCCAGCGGCAACAATGAGCAGTTCTTC.

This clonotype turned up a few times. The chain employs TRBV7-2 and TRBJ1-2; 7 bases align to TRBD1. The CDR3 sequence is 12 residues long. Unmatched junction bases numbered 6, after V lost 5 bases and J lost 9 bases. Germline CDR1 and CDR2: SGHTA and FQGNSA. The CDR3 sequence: CASSRDRESYTF. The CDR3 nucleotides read TGTGCCAGCAGCCGAGACAGGGAGAGCTACACCTTC.

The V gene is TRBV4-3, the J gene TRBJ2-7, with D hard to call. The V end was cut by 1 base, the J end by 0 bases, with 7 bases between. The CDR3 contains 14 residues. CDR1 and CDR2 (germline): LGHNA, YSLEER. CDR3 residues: CASSQGASSYEQYV. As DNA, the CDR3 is TGCGCCAGCAGCCAAGGGGCCAGCTCCTACGAGCAGTACGTC.

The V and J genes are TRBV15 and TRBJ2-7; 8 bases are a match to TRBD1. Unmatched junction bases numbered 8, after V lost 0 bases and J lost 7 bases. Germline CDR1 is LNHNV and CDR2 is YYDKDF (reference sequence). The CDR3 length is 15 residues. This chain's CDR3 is CATSRDRGTGREQYF. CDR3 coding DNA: TGTGCCACCAGCAGAGATAGGGGGACAGGACGAGAGCAGTACTTC.

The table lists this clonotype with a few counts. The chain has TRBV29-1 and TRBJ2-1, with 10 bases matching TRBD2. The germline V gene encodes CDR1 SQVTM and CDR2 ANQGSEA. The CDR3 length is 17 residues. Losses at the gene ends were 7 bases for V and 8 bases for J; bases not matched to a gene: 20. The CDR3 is CSGTAELAGSLWDEQFF. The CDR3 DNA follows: TGCAGCGGTACGGCGGAACTAGCGGGGAGCCTTTGGGATGAGCAGTTCTTC.

The CDR3 spells CASRRETGGNQPQHF. As DNA, the CDR3 is TGTGCCAGCAGGAGGGAGACAGGGGGCAATCAGCCCCAGCATTTT. The chain uses TRBV2 and TRBJ1-5; TRBD1 matches 8 bases. Losses at the gene ends were 6 bases for V and 2 bases for J; bases not matched to a gene: 6. Germline V gene lookup returns CDR1 SNHLY and CDR2 FYNNEI. The CDR3 length is 15 residues. The variable domain in full, completed from reference TRBV2 and TRBJ1-5, reads EPEVTQTPSHQVTQMGQEVILRCVPISNHLYFYWYRQILGQKVEFLVSFYNNEISEKSEIFDDQFSVERPDGSNFTLKIRSTKLEDSAMYFCASRRETGGNQPQHFGDGTRLSIL.

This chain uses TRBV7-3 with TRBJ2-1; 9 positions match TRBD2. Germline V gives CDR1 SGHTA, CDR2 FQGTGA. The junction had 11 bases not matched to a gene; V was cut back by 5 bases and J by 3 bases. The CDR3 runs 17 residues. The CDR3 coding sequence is TGTGCCAGCAGCCCAACGAAGGGCGGGGGGGTCTACAATGAGCAGTTCTTC. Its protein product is CASSPTKGGGVYNEQFF.

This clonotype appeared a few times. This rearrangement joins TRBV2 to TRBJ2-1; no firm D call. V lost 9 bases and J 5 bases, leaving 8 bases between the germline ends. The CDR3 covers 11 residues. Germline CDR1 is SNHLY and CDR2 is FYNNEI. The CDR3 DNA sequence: TGTGCCAGTAAAAGCGACAATGAGCAGTTCTTC. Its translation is CASKSDNEQFF.

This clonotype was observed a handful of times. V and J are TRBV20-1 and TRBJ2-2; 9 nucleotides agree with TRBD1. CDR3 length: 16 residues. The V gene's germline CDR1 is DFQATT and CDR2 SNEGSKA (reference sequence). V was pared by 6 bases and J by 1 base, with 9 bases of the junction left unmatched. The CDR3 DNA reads TGCAGTGCCCGGGGACAGGGTACGGTGAACACCGGGGAGCTGTTTTTT. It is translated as CSARGQGTVNTGELFF.

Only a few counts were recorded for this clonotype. The CDR3 spells CASSSQTRTNTIYF. The CDR3 DNA reads as TGTGCCAGCTCATCTCAAACAAGGACAAACACCATATATTTT. This chain links TRBV18 with TRBJ1-3; D remains ambiguous. CDR1 and CDR2 from the germline V gene are KGHSH and LQKENI. The CDR3 is 14 amino acids. The V end lost 5 bases, the J end lost 6 bases, and 14 bases lay between the germline ends.

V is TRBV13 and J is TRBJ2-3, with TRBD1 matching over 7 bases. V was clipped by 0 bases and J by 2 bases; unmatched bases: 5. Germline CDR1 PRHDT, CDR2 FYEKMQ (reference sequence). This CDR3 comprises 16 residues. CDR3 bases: TGTGCCAGCAGCTTAGGCCGAGGGGGCCCCACAGATACGCAGTATTTT. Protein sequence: CASSLGRGGPTDTQYF.

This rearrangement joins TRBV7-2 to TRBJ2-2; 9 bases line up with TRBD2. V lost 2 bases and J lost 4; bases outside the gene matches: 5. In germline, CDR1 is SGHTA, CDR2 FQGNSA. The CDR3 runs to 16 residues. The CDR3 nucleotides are TGTGCCAGCAGCTTACCCAGACTAGCGGCCACCGGGGAGCTGTTTTTT. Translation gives CASSLPRLAATGELFF.

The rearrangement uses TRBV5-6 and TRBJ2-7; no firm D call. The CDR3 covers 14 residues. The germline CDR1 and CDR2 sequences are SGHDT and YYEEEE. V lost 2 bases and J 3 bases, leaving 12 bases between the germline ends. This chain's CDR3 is CASSFNGPNYEQYF. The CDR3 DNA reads TGTGCCAGCAGCTTTAATGGCCCCAACTACGAGCAGTACTTC.

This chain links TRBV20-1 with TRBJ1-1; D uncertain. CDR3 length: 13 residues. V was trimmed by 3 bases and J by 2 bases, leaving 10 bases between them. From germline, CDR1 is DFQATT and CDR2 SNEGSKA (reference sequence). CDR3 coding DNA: TGCAGTGCTAGCACGTCCGTTAACACTGAAGCTTTCTTT. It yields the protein CSASTSVNTEAFF.

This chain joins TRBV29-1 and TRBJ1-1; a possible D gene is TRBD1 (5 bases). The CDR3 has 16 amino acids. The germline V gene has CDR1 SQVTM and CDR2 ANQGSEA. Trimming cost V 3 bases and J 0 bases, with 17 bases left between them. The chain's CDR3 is CSVEVGLGRMNTEAFF. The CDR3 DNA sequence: TGCAGCGTTGAGGTGGGGCTTGGCCGCATGAACACTGAAGCTTTCTTT.

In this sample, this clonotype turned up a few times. DNA of the CDR3: TGTGCCAGCGAGCGGGGTTATGAGACCCAGTACTTC. Its translation: CASERGYETQYF. The chain joins TRBV2 to TRBJ2-5; 7 bases agree with TRBD2. The CDR3 spans 12 residues. J gave up 5 bases and V 8 bases, and 5 bases lay outside the gene matches. Germline CDR1 and CDR2: SNHLY and FYNNEI.

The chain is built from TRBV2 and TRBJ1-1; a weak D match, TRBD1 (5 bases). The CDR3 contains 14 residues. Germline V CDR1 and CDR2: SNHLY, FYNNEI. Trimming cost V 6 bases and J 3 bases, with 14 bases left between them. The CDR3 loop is CASRAGPVDTEAFF. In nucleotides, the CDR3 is TGTGCCAGCAGGGCAGGGCCTGTGGACACTGAAGCTTTCTTT.

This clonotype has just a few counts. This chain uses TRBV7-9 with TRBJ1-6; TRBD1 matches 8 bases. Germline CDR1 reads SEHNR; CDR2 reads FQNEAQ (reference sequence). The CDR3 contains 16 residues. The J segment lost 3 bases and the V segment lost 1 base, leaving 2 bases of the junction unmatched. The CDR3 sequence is CASSLGQGFYNSPLHF. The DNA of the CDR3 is TGTGCCAGCAGCTTAGGACAGGGGTTCTATAATTCACCCCTCCACTTT.

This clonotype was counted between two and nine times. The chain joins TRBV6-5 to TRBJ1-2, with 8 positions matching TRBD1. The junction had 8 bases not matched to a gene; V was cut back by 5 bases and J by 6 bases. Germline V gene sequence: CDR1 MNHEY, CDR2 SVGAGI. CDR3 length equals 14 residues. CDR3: CASSPYRGVNGYTF. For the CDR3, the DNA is TGTGCCAGCAGTCCTTACAGGGGGGTAAATGGCTACACCTTC.

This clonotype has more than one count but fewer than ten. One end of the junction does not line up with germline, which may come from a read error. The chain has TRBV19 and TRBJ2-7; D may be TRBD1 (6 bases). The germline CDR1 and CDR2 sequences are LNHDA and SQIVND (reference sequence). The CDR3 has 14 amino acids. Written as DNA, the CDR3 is TGTGCCAGTACTCCGACACGGGACACTGCCGTCAGGCACTTC. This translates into CASTPTRDTAVRHF.

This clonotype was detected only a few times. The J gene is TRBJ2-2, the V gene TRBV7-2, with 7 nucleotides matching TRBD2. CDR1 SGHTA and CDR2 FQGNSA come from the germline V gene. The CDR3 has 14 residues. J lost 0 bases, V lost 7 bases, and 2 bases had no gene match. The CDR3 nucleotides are TGTGCCAGCACCAGCGGGGCGAACACCGGGGAGCTGTTTTTT. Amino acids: CASTSGANTGELFF.